The rows below give T cell receptor beta chains drawn from one sample of a study of early T cells in non-severe SARS-CoV-2 infection. TCRdb ran MiXCR on the 5' RACE reads and lists one entry per CDR3 protein. The sample lists 98,000 or so distinct CDR3 sequences; roughly 12% were seen once. Sequenced here: whole blood, sampled at baseline. The receptors come from an adult who was a healthcare worker with PCR-confirmed SARS-CoV-2 infection or an uninfected control (not recorded which). Both conserved end residues are part of each CDR3. A D gene is named only where the DNA matches it firmly.

d_call: -
v_call: TRBV18
cdr3_aa: CASSPIQHFGYTF

d_call: -
v_call: TRBV15
cdr3_aa: CATSRVGVGAFF

d_call: -
v_call: TRBV6-1
cdr3_aa: CASSSRWPQNTEAFF

d_call: TRBD2
v_call: TRBV2
cdr3_aa: CASTGLAGPEETQYF

d_call: TRBD2
v_call: TRBV2
cdr3_aa: CASREMTSVEETQYF

d_call: TRBD2
v_call: TRBV18
cdr3_aa: CASSNQKLAVNNEQFF

d_call: -
v_call: TRBV11-2
cdr3_aa: CASSLDPPANPNSPLHF

d_call: -
v_call: TRBV24-1
cdr3_aa: CASGPLSEDTQYF

d_call: -
v_call: TRBV2
cdr3_aa: CASRGTENTEAFF

d_call: -
v_call: TRBV18
cdr3_aa: CASSSTLEQYF

d_call: TRBD1
v_call: TRBV18
cdr3_aa: CASSPQRFGGQPVDTQYF

d_call: -
v_call: TRBV6-5
cdr3_aa: CASKKGPTNEKLFF

d_call: TRBD1
v_call: TRBV11-3
cdr3_aa: CASSWPGQGKNIQYF

d_call: TRBD2
v_call: TRBV20-1
cdr3_aa: CSAPGLAGGNEQFF

d_call: TRBD1
v_call: TRBV7-2
cdr3_aa: CASSFRDRAYGNQPQHF

d_call: -
v_call: TRBV10-1
cdr3_aa: CASPLHNYEQYF

d_call: -
v_call: TRBV11-2
cdr3_aa: CASRETFRWETQYF

d_call: -
v_call: TRBV11-2
cdr3_aa: CASSSLKGIGELFF

d_call: -
v_call: TRBV7-9
cdr3_aa: CASSLVWNEQYF

d_call: TRBD2
v_call: TRBV7-6
cdr3_aa: CASSHLGLASPNEQFF

d_call: -
v_call: TRBV28
cdr3_aa: CASSLDRTQAMQYF

d_call: -
v_call: TRBV2
cdr3_aa: CATGPYNEQFF

d_call: -
v_call: TRBV5-1
cdr3_aa: CASSFGGANEKLFF

d_call: -
v_call: TRBV14
cdr3_aa: CASSRTTGVLSYEQYF

d_call: TRBD1
v_call: TRBV20-1
cdr3_aa: CSANTPGQGTYEQYF

d_call: -
v_call: TRBV7-9
cdr3_aa: CASSLDRPTGRNTIYF

d_call: -
v_call: TRBV21-1
cdr3_aa: CASSKDTIGAEPTMSSFF

d_call: TRBD2
v_call: TRBV29-1
cdr3_aa: CSVRGGLF

d_call: TRBD1
v_call: TRBV7-8
cdr3_aa: CASSLTGAYGYTF

d_call: TRBD1
v_call: TRBV24-1
cdr3_aa: CATSLTGGGNQPQHF

d_call: -
v_call: TRBV25-1
cdr3_aa: CASRTFLYGYTF

d_call: -
v_call: TRBV3-2
cdr3_aa: CASSQDGLAGANEQFF

d_call: TRBD2
v_call: TRBV25-1
cdr3_aa: CASGSGRGFHEQFF

d_call: -
v_call: TRBV10-3
cdr3_aa: CAIRQSYEQYF

d_call: -
v_call: TRBV12-3/TRBV12-4
cdr3_aa: CASSLLVRQRYGYTF

d_call: TRBD2
v_call: TRBV7-6
cdr3_aa: CASSLPPSGSGTGELFF

d_call: -
v_call: TRBV3-1
cdr3_aa: CASSHRQGLYEQYF

d_call: TRBD1
v_call: TRBV30
cdr3_aa: CASFLPGQPSNEQFF

d_call: -
v_call: TRBV9
cdr3_aa: CASSHRAQGADTEAFF

d_call: -
v_call: TRBV15
cdr3_aa: CATSRGPHTGANVLTF

d_call: -
v_call: TRBV3-1
cdr3_aa: CASSQDRAQETQYF

d_call: -
v_call: TRBV7-2
cdr3_aa: CASSLNQQGPPDTQYF

d_call: TRBD2
v_call: TRBV7-9
cdr3_aa: CASSFTLAGVNNEQFF

d_call: -
v_call: TRBV28
cdr3_aa: CASSVPAPTDTQYF